This T cell receptor beta chain comes out of a study of Graves' ophthalmopathy and Graves' hyperthyroidism. The sequenced template was RNA, covering the TCR beta CDR3 region. Second-round multiplex PCR came after first-round RT-PCR with HTBI primers. TCRdb analysed the multiplex PCR reads with MiXCR anew, one entry per CDR3 protein. The table records some 380,000 distinct CDR3 sequences, 15% of them present only once. CDR1 and CDR2 (germline): LNHDA, SQIVND (reference sequence). V shed 9 bases, J shed 7 bases, and the junction held 13 bases outside the gene matches. The CDR3 is 15 residues long. The sequencing sample was made of peripheral blood. The V and J genes are TRBV19 and TRBJ1-5, with 9 positions matching TRBD1. The source is a woman aged 18-30 years with stable Graves' hyperthyroidism. The CDR3 here is CASAPGQGPRQPQHF. The CDR3 nucleotides are TGTGCCAGCGCGCCGGGACAGGGCCCCCGACAGCCCCAGCATTTT.